The 23 T cell receptor beta chains below come from one sample, sequenced in a study of blood T cell repertoires in COVID-19. The protocol was immunoSEQ multiplex PCR, while the TCRdb copy is restricted to in-frame clones and leaves out a portion. The sample consists of about 280,000 clones, approximately 90% of them appearing once. Sequencing used PBMCs or T cells enriched from blood (not recorded which). Receptors originate from a woman aged 55-70 years in a cohort exposed to, infected with or recovered from COVID-19 (not recorded which).

This chain uses TRBV29-1 with TRBJ2-1; D perhaps matches TRBD1 (7 bases). With 6 bases removed from V and 9 bases from J, the gap between germline ends came to 12 bases. The CDR3 has 11 amino acids. Germline-derived CDR1 and CDR2 are SQVTM and ANQGSEA. CDR3 residues: CSVYRGGEQFF. DNA of the CDR3: TGCAGCGTCTACAGGGGAGGTGAGCAGTTCTTC.

The chain recombines TRBV4-1 with TRBJ2-3; TRBD2 matches 14 bases. CDR1 MGHRA and CDR2 YSYEKL come from the germline V gene. The CDR3 is 18 amino acids. Trimming took 4 bases from V and 5 from J; bases not matched to a gene: 11. This CDR3 reads CASSLGLAGAGRKDTQYF. CDR3 DNA: TGCGCCAGCAGCCTGGGACTAGCGGGAGCGGGTCGGAAAGATACGCAGTATTTT.

V gene TRBV5-4 combines with J gene TRBJ2-5; D is possibly TRBD1 (6 bases). Trimming shortened V by 4 bases and J by 3 bases, and 10 bases separated the two germline ends. This CDR3 region has 13 residues. Germline CDR1 SGHNT, CDR2 YYREEE (reference sequence). CDR3 sequence: CASSVTGKETQYF. CDR3 nucleotide sequence: TGTGCCAGCAGCGTAACAGGGAAAGAGACCCAGTACTTC.

In this sample, this clone turned up a few times. The CDR3 spells CASRTGKAGTGELFF. CDR3 in DNA: TGTGCCAGCAGGACAGGGAAAGCAGGAACCGGGGAGCTGTTTTTT. J is TRBJ2-2 and V is TRBV6-5, with TRBD1 matching over 7 bases. V shed 6 bases, J shed 5 bases, and the junction held 9 bases outside the gene matches. Germline values: CDR1 MNHEY, CDR2 SVGAGI. This CDR3 region has 15 residues.

The chain uses TRBV2 and TRBJ1-3; 8 bases align to TRBD1. CDR1 and CDR2 from the germline V gene are SNHLY and FYNNEI. The trim removed 4 bases at V and 2 bases at J, leaving 1 base unmatched. This CDR3 is built from 14 residues. The CDR3 spells CASSVTGAGNTIYF. Written as DNA, the CDR3 is TGTGCCAGCAGTGTGACAGGGGCTGGAAACACCATATATTTT.

This clone showed up just once. The chain joins TRBV29-1 to TRBJ2-1, with 9 positions matching TRBD1. With 4 bases clipped from V and 7 bases from J, the junction kept 8 bases outside the gene matches. The CDR3 length is 14 residues. In germline, CDR1 is SQVTM, CDR2 ANQGSEA. DNA for the CDR3: TGCAGCGTTGGACGGGACAGGGATGGTAATGAGCAGTTCTTC. It codes for CSVGRDRDGNEQFF.

The V gene is TRBV28, the J gene TRBJ2-7; 7 bases agree with TRBD2. From germline, CDR1 is MDHEN and CDR2 SYDVKM. This CDR3 comprises 18 residues. The ends lost 5 bases at V and 2 bases at J; junction bases unmatched: 18. The CDR3 here is CASSPAPTSADIPYEQYF. CDR3 coding DNA: TGTGCCAGCAGTCCAGCCCCCACTAGCGCAGATATACCCTACGAGCAGTACTTC.

The chain combines TRBV5-1 with TRBJ2-1; TRBD2 matches 7 bases. The CDR3 is made up of 15 amino acids. Trimming removed 0 bases from V and 9 bases from J; junction bases left unmatched: 9. Germline V gives CDR1 SGHRS, CDR2 YFSETQ. CDR3 bases: TGCGCCAGCAGCTTGGGAGTAGCGGGTTTAGGTGAGCAGTTCTTC. Translation gives CASSLGVAGLGEQFF.

This rearrangement joins TRBV7-4 to TRBJ1-3, with D hard to call. Trimming removed 3 bases at V and 0 bases at J, with 12 bases between. Germline V CDR1 and CDR2: SGHVT, SQSDAQ. This CDR3 comprises 16 residues. DNA of the CDR3: TGTGCCAGCAGCTTCACCTCTAAGAGCTCTGGAAACACCATATATTTT. Protein: CASSFTSKSSGNTIYF. The full variable domain, completed using reference TRBV7-4 and TRBJ1-3, is GAGVSQSPRYKVAKRGRDVALRCDSISGHVTLYWYRQTLGQGSEVLTYSQSDAQRDKSGRPSGRFSAERPERSVSTLKIQRTEQGDSAVYLCASSFTSKSSGNTIYFGEGSWLTVV.

V is TRBV11-3 and J is TRBJ2-7; 8 positions agree with TRBD2. CDR3 length: 14 residues. V was clipped by 5 bases and J by 3 bases; unmatched bases: 6. The germline V gene has CDR1 SGHNT and CDR2 YENEEA. The CDR3 region has the DNA TGTGCCAGCAGCCAGAGTAGCGGGAACTACGAGCAGTACTTC. Its protein product is CASSQSSGNYEQYF.

The genes are TRBV3-1 (or the pseudogene TRBV3-2) and TRBJ1-2, with D possibly matching TRBD1 (5 bases). Trimming took 6 bases from V and 4 from J, leaving 24 bases between them. Germline V gene lookup returns CDR1 LGHDT and CDR2 YNNKEL (reference sequence). The CDR3 contains 17 residues. CDR3 region: CASSRKCPQGSFYGYTF. DNA of the CDR3: TGTGCCAGCAGTCGAAAATGCCCCCAGGGTTCTTTCTATGGCTACACCTTC.

The V gene is TRBV2, the J gene TRBJ1-2; D possibly corresponds to TRBD1 (6 bases). Germline assignment: CDR1 SNHLY and CDR2 FYNNEI. The CDR3 covers 13 residues. V dropped 5 bases and J dropped 4 bases, with 11 bases sitting between them. CDR3 loop: CASSLQGAYGYTF. CDR3 coding DNA: TGTGCCAGCAGTTTACAGGGAGCCTATGGCTACACCTTC.

V usage is TRBV7-9 and J usage is TRBJ1-2, with a weak D call TRBD1 (5 bases). Trimming took off 3 bases at V and 2 bases at J, with 7 bases between the two ends. The CDR3 spans 13 residues. Germline V gives CDR1 SEHNR, CDR2 FQNEAQ (reference sequence). CDR3 DNA sequence: TGTGCCAGCAGCTTCCGGGGGAACTATGGCTACACCTTC. Protein sequence: CASSFRGNYGYTF.

The chain employs TRBV7-9 and TRBJ2-2, with 7 positions matching TRBD1. The V gene's germline CDR1 is SEHNR and CDR2 FQNEAQ (reference sequence). The CDR3 extends over 14 amino acids. Trimming took 5 bases from V and 8 from J; bases not matched to a gene: 8. The CDR3 protein is CASSPTTGAGELFF. The CDR3 DNA reads as TGTGCCAGCAGCCCCACCACAGGGGCTGGGGAGCTGTTTTTT.

The gene calls are TRBV30 and TRBJ1-6, with TRBD1 as a possible D gene (6 bases). Between the trimmed V and J ends, which lost 6 bases and 8 bases, there was a span of 23 bases. Looked up from germline, CDR1 is GTSNPN and CDR2 is SVGIG (reference sequence). The CDR3 is 16 amino acids. CDR3 residues: CACVKITQGSDSPLHF. The CDR3 DNA follows: TGTGCCTGCGTCAAGATCACACAGGGAAGTGATTCACCCCTCCACTTT. Filled out from reference TRBV30 and TRBJ1-6, the complete variable domain reads SQTIHQWPATLVQPVGSPLSLECTVEGTSNPNLYWYRQAAGRGLQLLFYSVGIGQISSEVPQNLSASRPQDRQFILSSKKLLLSDSGFYLCACVKITQGSDSPLHFGNGTRLTVT.

J is TRBJ2-7 and V is TRBV3-1 (or the pseudogene TRBV3-2), with 8 bases that match TRBD1. The CDR3 has 17 residues. With 3 bases clipped from V and 1 base from J, the junction kept 11 bases outside the gene matches. The germline CDR1 and CDR2 sequences are LGHDT and YNNKEL (reference sequence). The DNA for the CDR3 is TGTGCCAGCAGCCATGACTCCGGGACAGGATTTTCCTACGAGCAGTACTTC. Protein: CASSHDSGTGFSYEQYF.

The rearrangement links TRBV18 to TRBJ2-7; D gene ambiguous. The CDR3 length is 15 residues. V lost 3 bases and J 2 bases, leaving 14 bases between the germline ends. CDR1 and CDR2 (germline): KGHSH, LQKENI. The CDR3 loop reads CASSPVSLTTYEQYF. The CDR3 nucleotides are TGTGCCAGCTCACCGGTATCCCTAACGACCTACGAGCAGTACTTC.

V is TRBV12-3 or TRBV12-4 and J is TRBJ2-1, with a weak D call TRBD2 (5 bases). The CDR3 contains 13 residues. The germline V and J ends were trimmed by 3 bases and 6 bases, with 9 bases remaining between them. The DNA for the CDR3 is TGTGCCAGCAGTTTCCAGCGGATCAATGAGCAGTTCTTC. Translation gives CASSFQRINEQFF.

The chain couples TRBV27 to TRBJ2-1, with D possibly TRBD2 on 5 matching bases. V lost 0 bases and J 9 bases, leaving 18 bases between the germline ends. The germline V gene encodes CDR1 MNHEY and CDR2 SMNVEV (reference sequence). The CDR3 extends over 16 amino acids. The CDR3 loop reads CASSLSTRSRKAEQFF. In DNA, the CDR3 is TGTGCCAGCAGTTTATCCACTAGAAGCAGAAAGGCTGAGCAGTTCTTC.

V is TRBV7-9 and J is TRBJ1-2; TRBD1 matches 7 bases. Trimming cost V 5 bases and J 5 bases; bases outside gene matches: 8. CDR3 size: 14 residues. The germline V gene encodes CDR1 SEHNR and CDR2 FQNEAQ (reference sequence). The CDR3 sequence: CASSRDSPGYGYTF. CDR3 bases: TGTGCCAGCAGCCGGGACAGTCCAGGGTATGGCTACACCTTC.

The chain couples TRBV5-1 to TRBJ2-1; D perhaps matches TRBD2 (6 bases). The CDR3 contains 14 residues. V lost 0 bases, J lost 6 bases, and 10 bases lay in between. Germline V CDR1 and CDR2: SGHRS, YFSETQ. The DNA for the CDR3 is TGCGCCAGCAGCTTGGTGGGGCGGGGCAATGAGCAGTTCTTC. Its translation is CASSLVGRGNEQFF.

The chain combines TRBV14 with TRBJ2-1, with TRBD2 identical over 12 bases. The CDR3 totals 13 residues. Looked up from germline, CDR1 is SGHDN and CDR2 is FVKESK. V lost 4 bases to trimming and J lost 15 bases; unmatched junction nucleotides: 7. Here the CDR3 reads CASSPILAGGRFF. CDR3 DNA: TGTGCCAGCAGCCCCATTCTAGCGGGAGGGAGGTTCTTC.

The rearrangement uses TRBV7-9 and TRBJ1-6; D gene ambiguous. V lost 5 bases and J lost 10, with 18 bases in between. Germline lookup yields CDR1 SEHNR and CDR2 FQNEAQ (reference sequence). The CDR3 runs to 15 residues. The chain's CDR3 is CASSPVEKIRSPLHF. DNA for the CDR3: TGTGCCAGCAGCCCCGTCGAGAAGATACGCTCACCCCTCCACTTT.